This T cell receptor (beta chain) emerged from a study of cytomegalovirus exposure and HLA in healthy donors. At the level of the study: Approximately 81% of 398 genotyped donors fell in the Caucasian-associated ancestry cluster.

On this clone itself: Its antigen is undetermined.

The CDR3 has 15 amino acids. The V end was cut by 5 bases, the J end by 5 bases, with 18 bases between. The germline CDR1 and CDR2 sequences are MDHEN and SYDVKM. PCR amplification relied on 60 Vbeta primers (plus 13 Jbeta primers). As originally analysed: Later, an analysis found around 77 million unique TCR beta chains, and 10 million to 11 million of these were shared. Measured with immunoSEQ multiplex PCR; TCRdb has only the in-frame clones, and not every one. That table gives V, J and clone size, and the DNA gave D and trimming. The sample contains 110,000 to 150,000 clones, 70% to 85% of which appear only once. Overall study findings and caveats: Some TCR beta chains (over 150 of them) were listed as cytomegalovirus-associated.

This sequence was found in a woman in her thirties or forties in good health and CMV-seronegative. Source material: PBMCs. The chain carries TRBV28 and TRBJ1-2; D is undetermined. The CDR3 DNA is TGTGCCAGCAGTCCAATGCCCTGGGCGGGGTATGGCTACACCTTC. Its translation: CASSPMPWAGYGYTF.